The 27 T cell receptor beta chains below were found in one sample sequenced in a study of CD8 T cells in ankylosing spondylitis. Study conclusions and caveats: Characteristic, it appeared, of ankylosing spondylitis blood was a TCR beta motif of 7 or 8 highly homologous variants.

These receptors lack a known antigen. In TCRdb, the 5' RACE reads were re-called with MiXCR into one record per CDR3 protein. The table lists roughly 440,000 distinct CDR3 sequences, 17% of them singletons. The sample taken for sequencing was blood, either unsorted or a sorted T cell fraction (not recorded which). The source of these receptors is a male donor with ankylosing spondylitis.

This chain uses TRBV6-5 with TRBJ2-5; D might be TRBD2 (5 bases). Germline lookup yields CDR1 MNHEY and CDR2 SVGAGI. The CDR3 runs to 16 residues. Between the trimmed V and J ends, which lost 0 bases and 0 bases, there was a span of 11 bases. CDR3 sequence: CASSYSFTRNQETQYF. CDR3 nucleotides: TGTGCCAGCAGTTACTCCTTTACTAGAAACCAAGAGACCCAGTACTTC.

This rearrangement joins TRBV29-1 to TRBJ1-1; D might be TRBD1 (6 bases). The V gene lost 3 bases and the J gene lost 11 bases, with 16 bases spanning the gap. CDR1 and CDR2 from the germline V gene are SQVTM and ANQGSEA. The CDR3 contains 12 residues. The CDR3 DNA is TGCAGCGTTGACCCCTGGGGGGCGGGTGCTTTCTTT. Amino acid sequence: CSVDPWGAGAFF. Full variable domain (rest looked up from reference TRBV29-1 and TRBJ1-1): SAVISQKPSRDICQRGTSLTIQCQVDSQVTMMFWYRQQPGQSLTLIATANQGSEATYESGFVIDKFPISRPNLTFSTLTVSNMSPEDSSIYLCSVDPWGAGAFFGQGTRLTVV.

The rearrangement uses TRBV3-1 and TRBJ2-2; 7 bases align to TRBD2. CDR1 is LGHDT and CDR2 is YNNKEL in the germline V gene (reference sequence). The CDR3 spans 18 residues. V shed 4 bases and J 2 bases; nucleotides not matched to a gene: 13. The CDR3 loop is CASSPGGGRGANTGELFF. CDR3 sequence (DNA): TGTGCCAGCAGCCCAGGAGGTGGGAGGGGAGCAAACACCGGGGAGCTGTTTTTT.

Here the CDR3 DNA reads TGTGCCAGCAGGAAGGGGGGCAGCTCCTACGAGCAGTACTTC. This encodes CASRKGGSSYEQYF. The chain couples TRBV28 to TRBJ2-7; D tentatively reads TRBD1 or TRBD2 (6 bases each). In germline, CDR1 is MDHEN, CDR2 SYDVKM. Between the trimmed V and J ends, which lost 6 bases and 0 bases, there was a span of 12 bases. This CDR3 contains 14 residues.

This clonotype was observed a few times. The V and J genes are TRBV12-3 or TRBV12-4 and TRBJ1-2, with D possibly being TRBD1 (6 bases). V gave up 7 bases and J gave up 6 bases, with 15 bases separating them. This CDR3 is 13 amino acids long. This chain's CDR3 is CASTPTGSNGYTF. The CDR3 region has the DNA TGTGCCAGCACCCCGACAGGATCAAATGGCTACACCTTC.

J is TRBJ2-1 and V is TRBV6-1; 16 nucleotides align to TRBD2. This CDR3 has 16 residues. From germline, CDR1 is MNHNS and CDR2 SASEGT. With V trimmed by 3 bases and J by 10 bases, 6 bases remained unmatched. In DNA, the CDR3 is TGTGCCAGCAGTGACGGGACTAGCGGGGGGGCGGGGGAGCAGTTCTTC. Amino acids: CASSDGTSGGAGEQFF.

A few counts support this clonotype. The chain has TRBV9 and TRBJ2-5; D uncertain. CDR1 and CDR2 (germline): SGDLS, YYNGEE. The CDR3 has 13 amino acids. Trimming shortened V by 0 bases and J by 5 bases, and 8 bases separated the two germline ends. DNA for the CDR3: TGTGCCAGCAGCGTAGCTAGTTCGGAGACCCAGTACTTC. Residues: CASSVASSETQYF.

This rearrangement joins TRBV19 to TRBJ1-5; 9 bases are shared with TRBD1. The V segment lost 7 bases and the J segment 7 bases; nucleotides outside the gene matches: 14. This CDR3 is 16 amino acids long. CDR1 and CDR2 from the germline V gene are LNHDA and SQIVND (reference sequence). The CDR3 bases are TGTGCCAGTAATCTCCTAGGACAGGGGCTAGGGCAGCCCCAGCATTTT. Protein: CASNLLGQGLGQPQHF.

The chain joins TRBV5-5 to TRBJ2-3; D may be TRBD1 (6 bases). CDR3 length equals 15 residues. V lost 0 bases to trimming and J lost 4 bases, with 12 bases between them. The germline V gene encodes CDR1 SGHKS and CDR2 YYEKEE (reference sequence). CDR3 sequence reads: CASSLVGAVPDTQYF. CDR3 coding DNA: TGTGCCAGCAGCTTGGTGGGGGCTGTCCCAGATACGCAGTATTTT.

The rearrangement links TRBV7-3 to TRBJ2-7; 7 bases map to TRBD2. The J segment lost 2 bases and the V segment lost 2 bases, leaving 18 bases of the junction unmatched. CDR3 length equals 19 residues. Germline V gives CDR1 SGHTA, CDR2 FQGTGA. The CDR3 nucleotides are TGTGCCAGCAGCTTACAGCCCTCTAGCGGAGGACGAATAACCTACGAGCAGTACTTC. It translates to CASSLQPSSGGRITYEQYF. Filled out from reference TRBV7-3 and TRBJ2-7, the complete variable domain reads GAGVSQTPSNKVTEKGKYVELRCDPISGHTALYWYRQSLGQGPEFLIYFQGTGAADDSGLPNDRFFAVRPEGSVSTLKIQRTERGDSAVYLCASSLQPSSGGRITYEQYFGPGTRLTVT.

The chain joins TRBV12-3 or TRBV12-4 to TRBJ2-7; 10 nucleotides line up with TRBD2. With V trimmed by 6 bases and J by 0 bases, 8 bases remained unmatched. The CDR3 is made up of 16 amino acids. The CDR3 loop is CASRKAGGPFSYEQYF. CDR3 DNA sequence: TGTGCCAGCAGAAAAGCGGGGGGGCCTTTCTCCTACGAGCAGTACTTC.

CDR3 residues: CASSVGGALETQYF. The CDR3 DNA sequence: TGTGCCAGCAGCGTAGGGGGGGCCTTGGAGACCCAGTACTTC. This chain uses TRBV9 with TRBJ2-5; TRBD1 or TRBD2 may be the D gene (6 bases each). The CDR3 has 14 amino acids. Germline lookup yields CDR1 SGDLS and CDR2 YYNGEE. With 0 bases removed from V and 5 bases from J, the gap between germline ends came to 11 bases. The variable domain in full, completed from reference TRBV9 and TRBJ2-5, reads DSGVTQTPKHLITATGQRVTLRCSPRSGDLSVYWYQQSLDQGLQFLIQYYNGEERAKGNILERFSAQQFPDLHSELNLSSLELGDSALYFCASSVGGALETQYFGPGTRLLVL.

The rearrangement uses TRBV7-3 and TRBJ1-1, with D perhaps TRBD1 (6 bases). Germline-derived CDR1 and CDR2 are SGHTA and FQGTGA. Trimming stripped 0 bases from V and 1 base from J, with 9 bases between. The CDR3 is made up of 15 amino acids. CDR3 sequence (DNA): TGTGCCAGCAGCTTAACCGGACAGCCGAACACTGAAGCTTTCTTT. Translation gives CASSLTGQPNTEAFF.

This clonotype was seen only a few times. The chain uses TRBV7-2 and TRBJ2-7; 7 bases line up with TRBD2. CDR3 length equals 14 residues. V gave up 6 bases and J gave up 5 bases; unmatched junction bases: 10. From germline, CDR1 is SGHTA and CDR2 FQGNSA. The CDR3 is CASSILAGVNEQYF. The CDR3 coding sequence is TGTGCCAGCAGTATATTGGCGGGAGTCAACGAGCAGTACTTC.

The V and J genes are TRBV11-2 and TRBJ2-2; D uncertain. Germline V gene lookup returns CDR1 SGHAT and CDR2 FQNNGV. This CDR3 is 16 amino acids long. V shed 3 bases and J shed 0 bases, with 11 bases lying between them. CDR3 coding DNA: TGTGCCAGCAGCTTCCGTTCAGAGACGAACACCGGGGAGCTGTTTTTT. Its translation: CASSFRSETNTGELFF.

This clonotype was found a few times. The rearrangement joins TRBV4-3 to TRBJ2-7, with 7 nucleotides matching TRBD2. V dropped 3 bases and J dropped 6; count of bases not matched to a gene: 5. The germline V gene has CDR1 LGHNA and CDR2 YSLEER. This CDR3 comprises 13 residues. The CDR3 DNA reads as TGCGCCAGCAGCCACGCCGGGAGGAGCGAGCAGTACTTC. The encoded protein is CASSHAGRSEQYF.

This clonotype turned up a few times. J is TRBJ2-7 and V is TRBV4-3; TRBD2 is a possible D gene (5 bases). Trimming took 2 bases from V and 0 from J, leaving 8 bases between them. This CDR3 contains 14 residues. Germline values: CDR1 LGHNA, CDR2 YSLEER. The CDR3 region has the DNA TGCGCCAGCAGCCAACAGAGGGACTCCTACGAGCAGTACTTC. Residues: CASSQQRDSYEQYF.

This clonotype was observed a handful of times. The V call is TRBV6-5, the J call TRBJ2-1; D is unresolved. V was trimmed by 5 bases and J by 6 bases, leaving 8 bases between them. Germline CDR1 and CDR2: MNHEY and SVGAGI. There are 12 residues in the CDR3. Here the CDR3 DNA reads TGTGCCAGCAGTCGCCCCATCAATGAGCAGTTCTTC. It codes for CASSRPINEQFF.

V and J are TRBV7-2 and TRBJ1-1; 7 bases match TRBD1. J was trimmed by 3 bases and V by 7 bases; bases with no gene match: 8. The germline CDR1 and CDR2 sequences are SGHTA and FQGNSA. The CDR3 extends over 14 amino acids. The CDR3 nucleotides are TGTGCCAGCAACCAGATGACAGGGTACACTGAAGCTTTCTTT. This codes for CASNQMTGYTEAFF.

The V and J genes are TRBV5-8 and TRBJ1-1, with TRBD1 matching 8 bases. The trim removed 4 bases at V and 3 bases at J, leaving 8 bases unmatched. The CDR3 is 15 residues long. Germline-derived CDR1 and CDR2 are SGHTS and YDEGEE. In nucleotides, the CDR3 is TGTGCCAGCAGCCCAGTCAGGGGGCTGGACACTGAAGCTTTCTTT. This gives the protein CASSPVRGLDTEAFF. Full variable domain (rest looked up from reference TRBV5-8 and TRBJ1-1): EAGVTQSPTHLIKTRGQQATLRCSPISGHTSVYWYQQALGLGLQFLLWYDEGEERNRGNFPPRFSGRQFPNYSSELNVNALELEDSALYLCASSPVRGLDTEAFFGQGTRLTVV.

This chain connects TRBV11-2 to TRBJ1-6; D may be TRBD1 (6 bases). The germline gives CDR1 SGHAT, CDR2 FQNNGV. The length of the CDR3 is 21 residues. Deletions cut 3 bases from V and 4 bases from J, with 28 bases between. CDR3 nucleotides: TGTGCCAGCAGCTTCCCAATGATGGACAGCCCAAAAGTTACGTATAATTCACCCCTCCACTTT. Translating gives CASSFPMMDSPKVTYNSPLHF.

This chain links TRBV20-1 with TRBJ2-3; the D is unclear. This CDR3 is 10 amino acids long. CDR1 DFQATT and CDR2 SNEGSKA come from the germline V gene (reference sequence). Deletions cut 3 bases from V and 5 bases from J, with 3 bases between. The CDR3 DNA reads TGCAGTGCTAGTGAAGATACGCAGTATTTT. It encodes CSASEDTQYF.

The chain has TRBV7-7 and TRBJ2-2; maybe TRBD1 (6 bases). Trimming pared 2 bases from V and 6 bases from J, leaving 10 bases between. Germline V gives CDR1 SSHAT, CDR2 FNYEAQ (reference sequence). This CDR3 has 14 amino acids. In nucleotides, the CDR3 is TGTGCCAGCAGCTTACTACAGGGTTCCGGGGAGCTGTTTTTT. Encoded protein: CASSLLQGSGELFF. Looking up the rest from reference TRBV7-7 and TRBJ2-2 gives the full variable domain: GAGVSQSPRYKVTKRGQDVTLRCDPISSHATLYWYQQALGQGPEFLTYFNYEAQPDKSGLPSDRFSAERPEGSISTLTIQRTEQRDSAMYRCASSLLQGSGELFFGEGSRLTVL.

The chain has TRBV28 and TRBJ2-4; D call uncertain. Germline CDR1 is MDHEN and CDR2 is SYDVKM. Trimming shortened V by 3 bases and J by 3 bases, and 12 bases separated the two germline ends. This CDR3 is 15 amino acids long. The CDR3 spells CASSLITPVKNIQYF. The CDR3 DNA reads TGTGCCAGCAGTTTGATCACACCAGTCAAAAACATTCAGTACTTC. The entire variable domain, with the rest obtained from reference TRBV28 and TRBJ2-4, is as follows: DVKVTQSSRYLVKRTGEKVFLECVQDMDHENMFWYRQDPGLGLRLIYFSYDVKMKEKGDIPEGYSVSREKKERFSLILESASTNQTSMYLCASSLITPVKNIQYFGAGTRLSVL.

The chain is built from TRBV20-1 and TRBJ2-5; TRBD2 is a possible D gene (6 bases). This CDR3 has 14 amino acids. Germline values: CDR1 DFQATT, CDR2 SNEGSKA (reference sequence). V was shortened by 2 bases and J by 2 bases, with 12 bases between the two germline ends. The CDR3 DNA reads as TGCAGTGCTAGAATCGGGAGAGGACAAGAGACCCAGTACTTC. Amino acid sequence: CSARIGRGQETQYF.

V is TRBV20-1 and J is TRBJ1-6, with D unclear. Germline values: CDR1 DFQATT, CDR2 SNEGSKA (reference sequence). The CDR3 is made up of 14 amino acids. V was cut by 1 base and J by 11 bases, with 15 bases left in between. CDR3 coding DNA: TGCAGTGCTAGAGTTGACCGAAAGGGAACACCCCTCCACTTT. It yields the protein CSARVDRKGTPLHF.

V gene TRBV6-1 combines with J gene TRBJ2-5; D may match TRBD1 or TRBD2 (5 bases each). The germline CDR1 and CDR2 sequences are MNHNS and SASEGT. CDR3 length equals 15 residues. V lost 5 bases and J lost 7, with 20 bases in between. Here the CDR3 reads CASSKLDSGKRTQYF. For the CDR3, the DNA is TGTGCCAGCAGTAAACTAGACTCAGGGAAGAGGACCCAGTACTTC.